Described below is a single TCR beta chain sequence and its context. The antigen is undetermined. Trimming cost V 2 bases and J 0 bases; bases outside gene matches: 6. CDR1 is MNHNS and CDR2 is SASEGT in the germline V gene. This CDR3 region has 16 residues. This record comes from a study of cytomegalovirus exposure and HLA in healthy donors. Study-wide points: The study put roughly 160 TCR beta chains on its list as cytomegalovirus-associated. Fewer N-insertions than the roughly 670-donor mean were reportedly shown by an Asian-associated ancestry cluster in a later analysis. A later analysis showed TCR association rates differing by HLA locus, peaking at DRB1 and lowest at HLA-C. According to an earlier analysis, most TCR beta V segments yielded productive rearrangements about 87% or about 30% of the time.

With 60 Vbeta and 13 Jbeta primers, the PCR was carried out. Using immunoSEQ multiplex PCR, the repertoire was profiled, and TCRdb retains in-frame clones only, with some absent. The table has roughly 140,000 clones, around 73% seen once. The TCR originated in a human donor in good health. The sample comprised PBMCs. V is TRBV6-1 and J is TRBJ2-7, with 8 bases identical to TRBD2. CDR3 amino acids: CASSEISSGSSYEQYF. CDR3 nucleotides: TGTGCCAGCAGTGAAATTTCTAGCGGGTCCTCCTACGAGCAGTACTTC.